This section outlines one T cell receptor (beta chain) sequence together with its context. The antigen is not known. The data originate from a study of cytomegalovirus exposure and HLA in healthy donors. Trimming removed 6 bases from V and 4 bases from J, with 14 bases in between. Germline V gives CDR1 SGHDT, CDR2 YYEEEE. The CDR3 runs 13 residues. A multiplex PCR was run with 60 Vbeta primers and 13 Jbeta primers. The repertoire was sequenced with immunoSEQ multiplex PCR; TCRdb's copy has only in-frame clones and lacks some. The sample yields about 170,000 clones, about 79% seen once. General study points: A cluster of highly shared sequence variants was likely a sequencing artifact.

The chain carries TRBV5-6 and TRBJ2-7; the D gene is possibly TRBD1 (5 bases). Sequenced: PBMCs. The clonotype originates from a woman aged 50 to 60 in good health and CMV-seropositive. The CDR3 protein is CASTSTDGYEQYF. In DNA, the CDR3 is TGTGCCAGCACCTCGACAGATGGATACGAGCAGTACTTC.